These 17 T cell receptor beta chains originate from one sample sequenced in a study of blood T cells in healthy people across ages. Using a J-beta primer mix together with a sample-barcoded 5' primer, a second PCR was run for 7 to 11 cycles. TCRdb fed the 5' RACE reads into MiXCR, producing one record per CDR3 protein. The sample lists hundreds of thousands of distinct CDR3 sequences, 25% to 35% seen once, with roughly 17% in the top ten. Sequenced input: blood. The origin of the receptors is a woman at least 80 years old in good health.

For this clonotype: Given a much more abundant clone one base away, this may be a read error. The chain links TRBV20-1 to TRBJ1-2; 8 bases fit TRBD1. From germline, CDR1 is DFQATT and CDR2 SNEGSKA (reference sequence). The CDR3 covers 13 residues. The V gene end was trimmed by 2 bases and the J gene end by 6 bases; junction bases not matched to a gene: 5. In DNA form, the CDR3 reads TGCAGTGCTAGATGCCAGGGGGCGGATGGCTACACCTTC. It translates to CSARCQGADGYTF.

This clonotype has only a few counts. The chain joins TRBV30 to TRBJ1-2, with TRBD1 matching 7 bases. J lost 8 bases, V lost 4 bases, and 7 bases had no gene match. This CDR3 has 12 amino acids. CDR1 GTSNPN and CDR2 SVGIG come from the germline V gene (reference sequence). The CDR3 DNA reads as TGTGCCTGGACCTCAACAGGGGTCGGCTACACCTTC. Translating it yields CAWTSTGVGYTF. Full variable domain (outside the CDR3, taken from reference TRBV30 and TRBJ1-2): SQTIHQWPATLVQPVGSPLSLECTVEGTSNPNLYWYRQAAGRGLQLLFYSVGIGQISSEVPQNLSASRPQDRQFILSSKKLLLSDSGFYLCAWTSTGVGYTFGSGTRLTVV.

The chain employs TRBV20-1 and TRBJ1-2; 7 bases align to TRBD1. The CDR3 is made up of 15 amino acids. V lost 0 bases and J lost 0; bases outside the gene matches: 4. CDR1 is DFQATT and CDR2 is SNEGSKA in the germline V gene (reference sequence). In nucleotides, the CDR3 is TGCAGTGCTAGAGATCCAACAGGGGCTAACTATGGCTACACCTTC. Its translation: CSARDPTGANYGYTF.

Remarks on this clonotype: A much bigger clone sits one base away, suggesting this may be a read error. The genes are TRBV28 and TRBJ1-2; D perhaps matches TRBD1 (5 bases). V was shortened by 4 bases and J by 3 bases, with 12 bases between the two germline ends. CDR1 and CDR2 (germline): MDHEN, SYDVKM. There are 14 residues in the CDR3. In DNA form, the CDR3 reads TGTGCCAGCAGTTGTCGGGACCGCCACTATGGCTACACCTTC. Its translation is CASSCRDRHYGYTF.

J is TRBJ1-1 and V is TRBV6-5, with D perhaps matching TRBD1 (6 bases). Germline lookup yields CDR1 MNHEY and CDR2 SVGAGI. The CDR3 is 15 amino acids. V lost 5 bases and J lost 0, with 13 bases in between. The CDR3 loop is CASSTGPSLNTEAFF. CDR3 nucleotides: TGTGCCAGCAGTACAGGGCCATCTCTGAACACTGAAGCTTTCTTT.

CDR3 protein: CASSPQKGAGYHTDTQYF. CDR3 DNA sequence: TGTGCCAGCAGCCCCCAAAAGGGGGCGGGATACCACACAGATACGCAGTATTTT. J is TRBJ2-3 and V is TRBV5-4, with D possibly being TRBD1 (7 bases). V gave up 4 bases and J gave up 2 bases, with 23 bases separating them. In germline, CDR1 is SGHNT, CDR2 YYREEE (reference sequence). The CDR3 length is 18 residues. Supplemented by reference TRBV5-4 and TRBJ2-3, the full variable domain reads ETGVTQSPTHLIKTRGQQVTLRCSSQSGHNTVSWYQQALGQGPQFIFQYYREEENGRGNFPPRFSGLQFPNYSSELNVNALELDDSALYLCASSPQKGAGYHTDTQYFGPGTRLTVL.

There are many counts of this clonotype. The chain joins TRBV10-3 to TRBJ2-1, with TRBD2 identical over 12 bases. Germline CDR1 and CDR2: ENHRY and SYGVKD. The CDR3 contains 16 residues. The J segment lost 8 bases and the V segment lost 3 bases, leaving 8 bases of the junction unmatched. For the CDR3, the DNA is TGTGCCATCAGTGACCCTAGCGGGGGGGCGGGAGATGAGCAGTTCTTC. Residues: CAISDPSGGAGDEQFF.

The V call is TRBV6-5, the J call TRBJ1-1; D unclear. This CDR3 contains 12 residues. Germline values: CDR1 MNHEY, CDR2 SVGAGI. The V and J ends lost 5 bases and 6 bases respectively, with 10 bases between them. In DNA form, the CDR3 reads TGTGCCAGCAGTCACCTAGACTCTGAAGCTTTCTTT. Translating it yields CASSHLDSEAFF.

This clonotype has ten or more counts. This chain connects TRBV10-3 to TRBJ2-7; D not certain. The CDR3 runs 15 residues. The germline gives CDR1 ENHRY, CDR2 SYGVKD. Trimming shortened V by 3 bases and J by 7 bases, and 19 bases separated the two germline ends. In DNA, the CDR3 is TGTGCCATCAGTGACCAGGTGCTGCATGTCGGGGAGCAGTACTTC. As protein: CAISDQVLHVGEQYF.

This clonotype occurred a few times. The V gene is TRBV2, the J gene TRBJ1-2; 8 bases agree with TRBD1. This CDR3 comprises 14 residues. Germline CDR1 SNHLY, CDR2 FYNNEI. The ends lost 6 bases at V and 4 bases at J; junction bases unmatched: 7. The CDR3 DNA is TGTGCCAGCAGGGACGAGACAGGGGCCTATGGCTACACCTTC. Amino acid sequence: CASRDETGAYGYTF.

This clonotype appeared many times. The rearrangement uses TRBV12-3 or TRBV12-4 and TRBJ2-5; 9 bases are a match to TRBD1. CDR3 length equals 18 residues. V gave up 1 base and J gave up 5 bases; unmatched junction bases: 14. CDR3 DNA: TGTGCCAGCAGTTTAGTTACCACAGGGGGCGCACCGCGTGAGACCCAGTACTTC. Protein sequence: CASSLVTTGGAPRETQYF.

This clonotype came up many times. The chain links TRBV4-1 to TRBJ2-3; no clear D gene. The CDR3 sequence is 15 residues long. Trimming removed 0 bases at V and 0 bases at J, with 7 bases between. The V gene's germline CDR1 is MGHRA and CDR2 YSYEKL. DNA of the CDR3: TGCGCCAGCAGCCAAGACAGTCTAAGCACAGATACGCAGTATTTT. It encodes CASSQDSLSTDTQYF.

The chain uses TRBV7-2 and TRBJ1-4, with D maybe TRBD1 (6 bases). The V gene's germline CDR1 is SGHTA and CDR2 FQGNSA. This CDR3 contains 15 residues. V shed 7 bases and J shed 2 bases, with 14 bases lying between them. CDR3 loop: CASINRGATNEKLFF. DNA for the CDR3: TGTGCCAGCATCAATAGGGGGGCTACTAATGAAAAACTGTTTTTT.

This clonotype occurred many times. This rearrangement joins TRBV28 to TRBJ2-1, with 14 bases aligning to TRBD2. Germline CDR1 is MDHEN and CDR2 is SYDVKM. CDR3 length equals 20 residues. V was clipped by 4 bases and J by 1 base; unmatched bases: 12. The CDR3 spells CASSYPTSGGARTSYNEQFF. The CDR3 DNA is TGTGCCAGCAGTTACCCGACTAGCGGGGGGGCTAGAACGTCCTACAATGAGCAGTTCTTC.

This clonotype was counted only a few times. The chain's CDR3 is CASSEFGTVNRGEETQYF. CDR3 nucleotide sequence: TGTGCCAGCAGTGAATTCGGGACGGTCAATCGGGGTGAGGAGACCCAGTACTTC. V gene TRBV12-3 or TRBV12-4 combines with J gene TRBJ2-5; either TRBD1 or TRBD2 may fit D (5 bases each). The length of the CDR3 is 18 residues. V was pared by 5 bases and J by 5 bases, with 27 bases between.

This sequence joins TRBV7-2 and TRBJ2-3; 11 nucleotides align to TRBD2. There are 17 residues in the CDR3. V gave up 3 bases and J gave up 6 bases; unmatched junction bases: 11. In germline, CDR1 is SGHTA, CDR2 FQGNSA. This chain's CDR3 is CASSFDLAGGRRDTQYF. The DNA for the CDR3 is TGTGCCAGCAGCTTTGATTTAGCGGGGGGGCGTAGGGATACGCAGTATTTT.

The V and J genes are TRBV3-1 and TRBJ2-7; D is perhaps TRBD2 (6 bases). The ends were cut back, 1 base at V and 9 bases at J, with 10 bases in the middle. Germline-derived CDR1 and CDR2 are LGHDT and YNNKEL (reference sequence). The CDR3 is made up of 12 amino acids. CDR3 coding DNA: TGTGCCAGCAGCCAAGGGCTTAGCGGGCAGTACTTC. It encodes CASSQGLSGQYF.